This TCR beta chain derives from a study of shared clonotypes between healthy human individuals. This CDR3 contains 16 residues. Germline values: CDR1 KGHSH, CDR2 LQKENI. V lost 6 bases and J 2 bases, leaving 17 bases between the germline ends. This table comes from immunoSEQ multiplex PCR, and its TCRdb copy is limited to in-frame clones, with some not included. This table has some 1.5 million clones, roughly 96% appearing once. This TCR came from a man under 40 in good health. The chain carries TRBV18 and TRBJ1-5; no definite D call. Sequencing was done on a sample of naive CD4+ T cells sorted from blood. Subset here: CD45RA+ positively selected. The CDR3 sequence is CASSNSEGGGNQPQHF. The DNA of the CDR3 is TGTGCCAGCTCCAATTCCGAGGGCGGGGGCAATCAGCCCCAGCATTTT.